The 21 T cell receptor beta chains below all came from one sample that was sequenced in a study of CD8 T cells in ankylosing spondylitis. General study points: A TCR beta motif of 8 or 9 highly homologous variants appeared characteristic of ankylosing spondylitis blood.

No antigen has been identified for these receptors. From the 5' RACE reads, TCRdb called clonotypes with MiXCR, one entry per CDR3 protein. Of around 450,000 distinct CDR3 sequences in the sample, approximately 26% were seen once. The source material was blood, either unsorted or a sorted T cell fraction (not recorded which). These receptors came from a male donor with ankylosing spondylitis.

The chain links TRBV3-1 to TRBJ2-5; TRBD2 matches 7 bases. The germline V gene has CDR1 LGHDT and CDR2 YNNKEL (reference sequence). The CDR3 has 13 residues. J gave up 5 bases and V 7 bases, and 7 bases lay outside the gene matches. The CDR3 protein is CASTQRDRETQYF. The CDR3 nucleotides read TGTGCCAGCACCCAGCGGGATCGGGAGACCCAGTACTTC.

This chain links TRBV20-1 with TRBJ1-2; no firm D call. Trimming pared 5 bases from V and 7 bases from J, leaving 17 bases between. The CDR3 sequence is 13 residues long. The germline CDR1 and CDR2 sequences are DFQATT and SNEGSKA (reference sequence). The CDR3 here is CSAFVDTWSGYTF. The CDR3 DNA sequence: TGCAGTGCTTTTGTCGACACCTGGAGTGGCTACACCTTC.

This clonotype came up a few times. The chain combines TRBV29-1 with TRBJ2-2; perhaps D is TRBD1 or TRBD2 (7 bases each). The germline CDR1 and CDR2 sequences are SQVTM and ANQGSEA. V was pared by 7 bases and J by 9 bases, with 21 bases between. The CDR3 has 14 amino acids. The CDR3 DNA reads TGCAGCGCCGGGACAGCGGGACTCAGGCGGGAGCTGTTTTTT. It is translated as CSAGTAGLRRELFF.

V usage is TRBV24-1 and J usage is TRBJ2-3, with D unresolved. Trimming removed 5 bases at V and 0 bases at J, with 5 bases between. Per germline, CDR1 KGHDR and CDR2 SFDVKD. This CDR3 contains 13 residues. CDR3 amino acids: CATSAWSTDTQYF. For the CDR3, the DNA is TGTGCCACCAGTGCATGGAGCACAGATACGCAGTATTTT.

This clonotype was detected once. The chain has TRBV20-1 and TRBJ1-5; possibly TRBD1 for D (6 bases). Germline V CDR1 and CDR2: DFQATT, SNEGSKA (reference sequence). The CDR3 runs 17 residues. V was trimmed by 5 bases and J by 4 bases, leaving 24 bases between them. CDR3 region: CSASFLRGPGDNQPQHF. The CDR3 coding sequence is TGCAGTGCTTCCTTCCTCCGTGGACCAGGGGATAATCAGCCCCAGCATTTT.

This clonotype has only a few counts. V is TRBV10-1 and J is TRBJ2-7, with 7 positions matching TRBD1. CDR1 is WNHNN, CDR2 SYGVQD, per germline (reference sequence). The V gene end was trimmed by 4 bases and the J gene end by 1 base; junction bases not matched to a gene: 7. The CDR3 consists of 15 residues. The CDR3 DNA reads as TGCGCCAGCAGTGCCGCGACAGGGAATTCCTACGAGCAGTACTTC. It encodes CASSAATGNSYEQYF.

This clonotype was observed a handful of times. This rearrangement joins TRBV2 to TRBJ1-2; D not certain. Germline V gives CDR1 SNHLY, CDR2 FYNNEI. Deletions cut 7 bases from V and 4 bases from J, with 16 bases between. This CDR3 region has 14 residues. In DNA form, the CDR3 reads TGTGCCAGCAAGGAGGACCTTCCTGGCTATGGCTACACCTTC. Translated, it gives CASKEDLPGYGYTF.

The chain combines TRBV20-1 with TRBJ2-1, with D unresolved. The CDR3 has 14 amino acids. CDR1 DFQATT and CDR2 SNEGSKA come from the germline V gene (reference sequence). V shed 3 bases and J shed 0 bases, with 9 bases lying between them. CDR3 amino acids: CSASWANSYNEQFF. DNA for the CDR3: TGCAGTGCTAGTTGGGCCAACTCCTACAATGAGCAGTTCTTC.

This clonotype was seen a handful of times. This chain connects TRBV12-3 or TRBV12-4 to TRBJ1-2, with D unresolved. The CDR3 runs to 12 residues. With 1 base removed from V and 9 bases from J, the gap between germline ends came to 9 bases. Written as DNA, the CDR3 is TGTGCCAGCAGTTTAGAGGGTCTGCGCTACACCTTC. As protein: CASSLEGLRYTF.

This clonotype was counted a few times. The chain recombines TRBV10-3 with TRBJ1-5, with 8 bases identical to TRBD1. From germline, CDR1 is ENHRY and CDR2 SYGVKD. V gave up 2 bases and J gave up 6 bases; unmatched junction bases: 3. The CDR3 runs to 14 residues. CDR3 in amino acids: CAISEGQGGQPQHF. CDR3 DNA sequence: TGTGCCATCAGTGAGGGACAGGGTGGTCAGCCCCAGCATTTT.

V usage is TRBV29-1 and J usage is TRBJ1-4, with D maybe TRBD1 (6 bases). CDR3 length equals 13 residues. Germline CDR1 and CDR2: SQVTM and ANQGSEA. Trimming removed 5 bases at V and 6 bases at J, with 13 bases between. The CDR3 DNA reads as TGCAGCGTTAGTAACAGGGCGGATGAAAAACTGTTTTTT. This sequence encodes CSVSNRADEKLFF.

This clonotype was observed a handful of times. The chain uses TRBV20-1 and TRBJ1-1, with TRBD1 matching 7 bases. The CDR3 spans 13 residues. CDR1 and CDR2 (germline): DFQATT, SNEGSKA (reference sequence). With 5 bases clipped from V and 0 bases from J, the junction kept 3 bases outside the gene matches. The CDR3 region has the DNA TGCAGTGCTGGCAGGGGGATGAACACTGAAGCTTTCTTT. Its translation is CSAGRGMNTEAFF.

This clonotype was recorded a few times. V gene TRBV20-1 combines with J gene TRBJ1-6, with TRBD1 matching over 7 bases. Losses at the gene ends were 2 bases for V and 14 bases for J; bases not matched to a gene: 15. Germline CDR1 reads DFQATT; CDR2 reads SNEGSKA (reference sequence). This CDR3 region has 15 residues. CDR3 nucleotide sequence: TGCAGTGCTAGACAGATCGTCCGACAGGGTGGGACCCTCCACTTT. Translation: CSARQIVRQGGTLHF.

The rearrangement joins TRBV12-3 or TRBV12-4 to TRBJ1-2; D unclear. The V end lost 5 bases, the J end lost 8 bases, and 15 bases lay between the germline ends. The CDR3 is made up of 13 amino acids. The CDR3, as DNA: TGTGCCAGCAGTAACTCGAGGGCCGCCGGCTACACCTTC. It yields the protein CASSNSRAAGYTF.

The CDR3 protein is CASIGNMNTEAFF. In nucleotides, the CDR3 is TGTGCCAGCATAGGTAATATGAACACTGAAGCTTTCTTT. The chain employs TRBV6-6 and TRBJ1-1; D is undetermined. The germline gives CDR1 MNHNY, CDR2 SVGAGI (reference sequence). The CDR3 contains 13 residues. Trimming pared 7 bases from V and 0 bases from J, leaving 9 bases between.

The rearrangement joins TRBV3-1 to TRBJ2-1; no reliable D call. The V and J ends lost 4 bases and 4 bases respectively, with 8 bases between them. Germline V gene lookup returns CDR1 LGHDT and CDR2 YNNKEL (reference sequence). There are 13 residues in the CDR3. This chain's CDR3 is CASSPQVYNEQFF. The DNA of the CDR3 is TGTGCCAGCAGCCCCCAGGTGTACAATGAGCAGTTCTTC.

This clonotype was seen a handful of times. The J gene is TRBJ2-3, the V gene TRBV11-2; D ambiguous. The ends were cut back, 0 bases at V and 7 bases at J, with 5 bases in the middle. This CDR3 is 12 amino acids long. Germline lookup yields CDR1 SGHAT and CDR2 FQNNGV. The CDR3 spells CASSLDKNTQYF. DNA for the CDR3: TGTGCCAGCAGCTTAGATAAAAATACGCAGTATTTT. Full variable domain (missing parts from reference TRBV11-2 and TRBJ2-3): EAGVAQSPRYKIIEKRQSVAFWCNPISGHATLYWYQQILGQGPKLLIQFQNNGVVDDSQLPKDRFSAERLKGVDSTLKIQPAKLEDSAVYLCASSLDKNTQYFGPGTRLTVL.

This clonotype was detected a few times. V gene TRBV10-3 combines with J gene TRBJ1-1; 8 bases line up with TRBD1. Germline V lookup: CDR1 ENHRY, CDR2 SYGVKD. The CDR3 runs to 15 residues. The V gene end was trimmed by 10 bases and the J gene end by 1 base; junction bases not matched to a gene: 11. This chain's CDR3 is CASRVQGAGNTEAFF. The CDR3 DNA reads as TGTGCCAGCAGAGTTCAGGGGGCGGGGAACACTGAAGCTTTCTTT.

The J gene is TRBJ2-2, the V gene TRBV20-1, with 11 nucleotides matching TRBD2. V lost 0 bases and J lost 6; bases outside the gene matches: 6. The CDR3 consists of 16 residues. The germline V gene encodes CDR1 DFQATT and CDR2 SNEGSKA (reference sequence). The CDR3 loop reads CSARDLTSGSPGELFF. Here the CDR3 DNA reads TGCAGTGCTAGAGATCTAACTAGCGGGAGTCCCGGGGAGCTGTTTTTT.

CDR3 loop: CASRRGLAGGDTGELFF. CDR3 coding DNA: TGTGCCAGTAGACGTGGACTAGCGGGAGGAGACACCGGGGAGCTGTTTTTT. The chain links TRBV19 to TRBJ2-2, with 14 bases aligning to TRBD2. In germline, CDR1 is LNHDA, CDR2 SQIVND (reference sequence). Trimming cost V 6 bases and J 3 bases; bases outside gene matches: 6. The CDR3 runs 17 residues.

This clonotype has just a few counts. The chain is built from TRBV11-1 and TRBJ2-3; possibly TRBD2 for D (6 bases). This CDR3 region has 15 residues. Germline CDR1 and CDR2: SGHAT and FQDESV (reference sequence). Trimming took off 5 bases at V and 2 bases at J, with 14 bases between the two ends. CDR3 in amino acids: CASSASTSPTDTQYF. The CDR3 coding sequence is TGTGCCAGCAGCGCAAGTACTAGCCCCACAGATACGCAGTATTTT. Complete variable domain (other parts from reference TRBV11-1 and TRBJ2-3): EAEVAQSPRYKITEKSQAVAFWCDPISGHATLYWYRQILGQGPELLVQFQDESVVDDSQLPKDRFSAERLKGVDSTLKIQPAELGDSAMYLCASSASTSPTDTQYFGPGTRLTVL.